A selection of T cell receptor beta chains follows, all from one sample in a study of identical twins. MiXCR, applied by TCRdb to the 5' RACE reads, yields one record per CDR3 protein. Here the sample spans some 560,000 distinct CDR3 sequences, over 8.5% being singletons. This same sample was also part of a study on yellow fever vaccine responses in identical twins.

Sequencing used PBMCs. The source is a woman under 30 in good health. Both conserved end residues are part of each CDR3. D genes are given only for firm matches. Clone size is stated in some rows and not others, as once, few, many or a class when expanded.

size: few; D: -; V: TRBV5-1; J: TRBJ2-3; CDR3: CASSATAKQSTDTQYF; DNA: TGCGCCAGCAGTGCTACAGCAAAACAAAGCACAGATACGCAGTATTTT
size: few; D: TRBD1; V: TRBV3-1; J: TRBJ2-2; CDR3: CASGDRGRLAGELFF; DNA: TGTGCCAGTGGGGACAGGGGAAGATTAGCCGGGGAGCTGTTTTTT
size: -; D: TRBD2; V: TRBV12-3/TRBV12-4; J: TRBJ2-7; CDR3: CASSHDNLGLAEPGEQYF; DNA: TGTGCCAGCAGTCACGATAACCTGGGACTAGCGGAGCCGGGCGAGCAGTACTTC
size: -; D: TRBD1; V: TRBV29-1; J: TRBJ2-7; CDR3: CSVVGDRGFEQYF; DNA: TGCAGCGTTGTAGGGGACAGGGGTTTCGAGCAGTACTTC
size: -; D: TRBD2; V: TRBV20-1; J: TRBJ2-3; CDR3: CSARDEAGGPGTQYF; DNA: TGCAGTGCTAGAGATGAGGCGGGAGGGCCAGGTACGCAGTATTTT
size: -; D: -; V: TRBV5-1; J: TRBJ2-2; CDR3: CASSSGVLANTWELFF; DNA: TGCGCCAGCAGCTCCGGGGTCCTAGCGAACACCTGGGAGCTGTTTTTT
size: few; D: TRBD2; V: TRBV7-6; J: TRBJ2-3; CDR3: CASSWGLSPDTQYF; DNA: TGTGCCAGCAGCTGGGGACTATCGCCAGATACGCAGTATTTT
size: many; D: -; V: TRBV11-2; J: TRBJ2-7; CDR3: CASSLMGKDLDEQYF; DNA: TGTGCCAGCAGCTTAATGGGCAAGGACCTGGACGAGCAGTACTTC
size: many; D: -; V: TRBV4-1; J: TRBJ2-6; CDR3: CASSQIVSSGANVLTF; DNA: TGCGCCAGCAGCCAAATCGTAAGCTCTGGGGCCAACGTCCTGACTTTC
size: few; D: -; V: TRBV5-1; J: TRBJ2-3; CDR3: CASSLPSDTQYF; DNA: TGCGCCAGCAGCTTACCGTCAGATACGCAGTATTTT
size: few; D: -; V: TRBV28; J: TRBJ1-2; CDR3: CASSSATVGNYGYTF; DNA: TGTGCCAGCAGTTCCGCAACGGTAGGGAACTATGGCTACACCTTC
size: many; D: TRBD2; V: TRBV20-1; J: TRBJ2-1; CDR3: CSARSEEAGDVYEQFF; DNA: TGCAGTGCCCGGTCGGAAGAAGCGGGAGACGTGTATGAGCAGTTCTTC
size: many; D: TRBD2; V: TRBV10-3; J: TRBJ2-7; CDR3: CAISESASGSSYEQYF; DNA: TGTGCCATCAGTGAGTCGGCAAGCGGGAGCTCCTACGAGCAGTACTTC
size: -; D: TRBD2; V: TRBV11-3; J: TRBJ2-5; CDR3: CASSFGTSGRGEETQYF; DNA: TGTGCCAGCAGCTTTGGGACTAGCGGGAGAGGGGAGGAGACCCAGTACTTC
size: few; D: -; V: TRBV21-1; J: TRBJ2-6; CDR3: CASSPEHALRANVLTF; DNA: TGTGCCAGCAGCCCAGAGCACGCCCTTAGGGCCAACGTCCTGACTTTC
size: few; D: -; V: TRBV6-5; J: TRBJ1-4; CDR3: CASSYKGTINEKLFF; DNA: TGTGCCAGCAGTTACAAAGGGACGATTAATGAAAAACTGTTTTTT
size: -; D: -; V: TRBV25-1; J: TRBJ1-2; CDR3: CASSEGQLYGYTF; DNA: TGTGCCAGCAGTGAGGGGCAGCTCTATGGCTACACCTTC
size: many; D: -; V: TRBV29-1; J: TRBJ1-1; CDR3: CSVVAADSTEAFF; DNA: TGCAGCGTTGTGGCAGCTGATAGCACTGAAGCTTTCTTT
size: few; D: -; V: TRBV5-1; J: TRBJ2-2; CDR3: CASSVAGTRNTGELFF; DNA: TGCGCCAGCAGCGTAGCCGGGACTCGAAACACCGGGGAGCTGTTTTTT
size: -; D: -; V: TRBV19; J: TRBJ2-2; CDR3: CASSGAGGPGELFF; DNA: TGTGCCAGTAGTGGAGCCGGAGGGCCCGGGGAGCTGTTTTTT
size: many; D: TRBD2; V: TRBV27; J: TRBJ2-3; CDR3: CASSPQTSGGADTQYF; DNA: TGTGCCAGCAGTCCCCAAACTAGCGGGGGGGCGGATACGCAGTATTTT
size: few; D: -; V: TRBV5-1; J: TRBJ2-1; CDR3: CASSLGAAGIRSNNEQFF; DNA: TGCGCCAGCAGCTTGGGGGCCGCAGGGATAAGGTCCAACAATGAGCAGTTCTTC
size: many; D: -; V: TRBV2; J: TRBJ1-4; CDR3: CASSWDGRNEKLFF; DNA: TGTGCCAGCAGTTGGGACGGACGTAATGAAAAACTGTTTTTT
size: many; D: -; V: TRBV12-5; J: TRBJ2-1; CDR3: CASGDPMVGYNEQFF; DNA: TGTGCTAGTGGTGATCCCATGGTGGGGTACAATGAGCAGTTCTTC
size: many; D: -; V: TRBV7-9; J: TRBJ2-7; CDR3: CASSAGLSYEQYF; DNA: TGTGCCAGCAGCGCCGGACTAAGCTACGAGCAGTACTTC
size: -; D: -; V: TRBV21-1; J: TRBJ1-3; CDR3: CASSKRGSDRAGNTIYF; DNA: TGTGCCAGCAGCAAAAGGGGAAGTGACAGGGCTGGAAACACCATATATTTT
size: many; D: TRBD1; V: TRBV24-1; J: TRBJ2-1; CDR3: CATGGQGLRGEQFF; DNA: TGTGCCACCGGTGGACAGGGGTTGCGGGGTGAGCAGTTCTTC
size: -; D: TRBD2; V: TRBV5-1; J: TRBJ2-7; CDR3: CASSPGLADPYEQYF; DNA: TGCGCCAGCAGCCCGGGACTAGCGGATCCCTACGAGCAGTACTTC